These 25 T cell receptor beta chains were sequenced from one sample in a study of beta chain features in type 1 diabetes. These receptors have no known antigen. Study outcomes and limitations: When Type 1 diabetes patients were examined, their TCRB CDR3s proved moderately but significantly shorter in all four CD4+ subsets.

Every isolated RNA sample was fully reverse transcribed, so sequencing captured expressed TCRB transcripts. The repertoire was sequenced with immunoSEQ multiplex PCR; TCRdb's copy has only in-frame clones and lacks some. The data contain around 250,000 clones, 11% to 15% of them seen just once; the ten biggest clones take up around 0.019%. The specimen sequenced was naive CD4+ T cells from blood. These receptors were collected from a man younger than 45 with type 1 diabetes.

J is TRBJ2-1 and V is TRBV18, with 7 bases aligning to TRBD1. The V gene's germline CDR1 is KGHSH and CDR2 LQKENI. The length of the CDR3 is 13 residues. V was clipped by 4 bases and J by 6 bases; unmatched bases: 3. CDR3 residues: CASSRDSINEQFF. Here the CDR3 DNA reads TGTGCCAGCTCACGGGACAGCATCAATGAGCAGTTCTTC.

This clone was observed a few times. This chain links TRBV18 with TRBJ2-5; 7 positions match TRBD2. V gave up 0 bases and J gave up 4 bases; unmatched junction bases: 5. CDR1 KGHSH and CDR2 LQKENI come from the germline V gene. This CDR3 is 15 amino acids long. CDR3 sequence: CASSPPGLEGETQYF. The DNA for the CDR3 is TGTGCCAGCTCACCACCAGGACTAGAGGGAGAGACCCAGTACTTC.

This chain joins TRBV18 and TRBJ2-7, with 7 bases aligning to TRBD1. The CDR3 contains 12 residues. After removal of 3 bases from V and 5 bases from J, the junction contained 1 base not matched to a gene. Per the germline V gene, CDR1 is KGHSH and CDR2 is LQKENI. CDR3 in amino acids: CASSPTGHEQYF. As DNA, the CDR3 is TGTGCCAGCTCACCGACAGGGCACGAGCAGTACTTC.

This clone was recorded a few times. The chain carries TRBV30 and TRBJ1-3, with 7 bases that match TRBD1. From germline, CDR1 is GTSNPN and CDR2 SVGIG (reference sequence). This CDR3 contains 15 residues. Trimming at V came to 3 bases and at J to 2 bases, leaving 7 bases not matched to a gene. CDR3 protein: CAWREGTAAGNTIYF. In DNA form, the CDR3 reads TGTGCCTGGAGGGAAGGGACAGCCGCTGGAAACACCATATATTTT.

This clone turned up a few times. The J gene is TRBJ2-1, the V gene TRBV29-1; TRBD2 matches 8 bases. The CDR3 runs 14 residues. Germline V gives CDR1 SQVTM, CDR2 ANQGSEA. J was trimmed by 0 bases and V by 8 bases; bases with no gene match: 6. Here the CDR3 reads CSFTSGSSYNEQFF. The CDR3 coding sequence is TGCAGCTTCACAAGCGGGAGCTCCTACAATGAGCAGTTCTTC.

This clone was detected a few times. The CDR3 sequence is CASRDGRGPGNEQFF. The CDR3 nucleotides read TGTGCCAGCAGGGATGGGCGGGGGCCAGGCAATGAGCAGTTCTTC. This chain joins TRBV7-9 and TRBJ2-1, with D tentatively TRBD2 (7 bases). The CDR3 is 15 amino acids. Between the trimmed V and J ends, which lost 6 bases and 6 bases, there was a span of 18 bases. Germline V lookup: CDR1 SEHNR, CDR2 FQNEAQ (reference sequence). Together with reference TRBV7-9 and TRBJ2-1, the CDR3 gives the full variable domain: DTGVSQNPRHKITKRGQNVTFRCDPISEHNRLYWYRQTLGQGPEFLTYFQNEAQLEKSRLLSDRFSAERPKGSFSTLEIQRTEQGDSAMYLCASRDGRGPGNEQFFGPGTRLTVL.

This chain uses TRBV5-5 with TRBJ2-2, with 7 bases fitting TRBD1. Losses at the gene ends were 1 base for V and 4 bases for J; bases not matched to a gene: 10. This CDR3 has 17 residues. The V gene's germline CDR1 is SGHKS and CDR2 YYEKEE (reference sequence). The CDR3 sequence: CASSLIIGTEVTGELFF. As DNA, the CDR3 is TGTGCCAGCAGCTTGATTATCGGGACAGAGGTCACCGGGGAGCTGTTTTTT.

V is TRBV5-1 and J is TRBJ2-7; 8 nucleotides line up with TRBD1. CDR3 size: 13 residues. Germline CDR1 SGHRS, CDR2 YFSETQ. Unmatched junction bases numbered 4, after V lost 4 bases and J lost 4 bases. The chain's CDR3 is CASSTTGGYEQYF. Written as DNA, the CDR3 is TGCGCCAGCAGCACAACAGGGGGGTACGAGCAGTACTTC.

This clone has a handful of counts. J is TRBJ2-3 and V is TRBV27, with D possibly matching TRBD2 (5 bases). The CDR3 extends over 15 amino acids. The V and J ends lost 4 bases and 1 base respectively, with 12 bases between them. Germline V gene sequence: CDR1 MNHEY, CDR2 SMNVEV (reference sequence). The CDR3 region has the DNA TGTGCCAGCAGTTCCTGGCTAGCTGGCACAGATACGCAGTATTTT. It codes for CASSSWLAGTDTQYF.

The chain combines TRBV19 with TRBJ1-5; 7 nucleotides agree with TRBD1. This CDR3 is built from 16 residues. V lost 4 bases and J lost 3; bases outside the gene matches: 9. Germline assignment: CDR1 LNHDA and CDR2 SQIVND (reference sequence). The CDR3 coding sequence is TGTGCCAGTAGTACCGTAGGGGGACAGTTCAATCAGCCCCAGCATTTT. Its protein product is CASSTVGGQFNQPQHF. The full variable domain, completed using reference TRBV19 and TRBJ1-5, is DGGITQSPKYLFRKEGQNVTLSCEQNLNHDAMYWYRQDPGQGLRLIYYSQIVNDFQKGDIAEGYSVSREKKESFPLTVTSAQKNPTAFYLCASSTVGGQFNQPQHFGDGTRLSIL.

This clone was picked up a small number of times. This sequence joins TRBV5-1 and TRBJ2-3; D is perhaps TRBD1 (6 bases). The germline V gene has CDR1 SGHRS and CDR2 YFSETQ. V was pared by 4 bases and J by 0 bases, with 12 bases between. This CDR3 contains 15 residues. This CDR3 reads CASSTGQTSTDTQYF. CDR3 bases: TGCGCCAGCAGCACAGGACAGACTAGCACAGATACGCAGTATTTT.

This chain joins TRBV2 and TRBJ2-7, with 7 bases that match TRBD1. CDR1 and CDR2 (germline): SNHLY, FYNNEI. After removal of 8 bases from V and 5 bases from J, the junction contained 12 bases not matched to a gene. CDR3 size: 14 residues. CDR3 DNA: TGTGCCAGCCTTGCCCGACAGGGTGTCGACGAGCAGTACTTC. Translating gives CASLARQGVDEQYF.

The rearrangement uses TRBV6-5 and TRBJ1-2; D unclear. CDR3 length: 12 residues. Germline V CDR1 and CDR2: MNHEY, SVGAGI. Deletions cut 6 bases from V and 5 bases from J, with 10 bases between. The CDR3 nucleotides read TGTGCCAGCAGCTCAGGCGATTATGGCTACACCTTC. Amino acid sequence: CASSSGDYGYTF.

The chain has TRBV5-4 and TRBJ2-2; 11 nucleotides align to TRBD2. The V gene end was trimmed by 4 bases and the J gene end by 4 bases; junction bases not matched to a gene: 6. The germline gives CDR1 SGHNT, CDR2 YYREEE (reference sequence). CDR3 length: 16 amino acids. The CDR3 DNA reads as TGTGCCAGCAGCCCCACTAGCGGGGGCGGCACCGGGGAGCTGTTTTTT. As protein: CASSPTSGGGTGELFF.

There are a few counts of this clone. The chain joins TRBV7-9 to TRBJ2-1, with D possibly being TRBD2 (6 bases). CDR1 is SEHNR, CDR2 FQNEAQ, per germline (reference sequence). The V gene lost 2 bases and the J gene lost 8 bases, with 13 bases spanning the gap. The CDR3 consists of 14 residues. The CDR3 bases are TGTGCCAGCAGCTTACGTACTAGCAGCTATGAGCAGTTCTTC. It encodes CASSLRTSSYEQFF.

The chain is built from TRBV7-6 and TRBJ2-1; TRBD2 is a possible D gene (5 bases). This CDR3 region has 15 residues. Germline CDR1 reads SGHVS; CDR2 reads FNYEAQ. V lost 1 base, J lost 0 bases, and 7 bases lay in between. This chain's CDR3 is CASSLESGSYNEQFF. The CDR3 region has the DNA TGTGCCAGCAGCTTAGAAAGCGGCTCCTACAATGAGCAGTTCTTC.

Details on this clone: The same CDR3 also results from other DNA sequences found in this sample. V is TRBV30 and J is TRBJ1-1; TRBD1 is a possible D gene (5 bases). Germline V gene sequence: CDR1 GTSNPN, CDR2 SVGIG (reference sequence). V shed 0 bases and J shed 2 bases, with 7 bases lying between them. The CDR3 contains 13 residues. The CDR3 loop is CAWSVQGNTEAFF. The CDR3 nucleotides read TGTGCCTGGAGTGTCCAGGGCAACACTGAAGCTTTCTTT.

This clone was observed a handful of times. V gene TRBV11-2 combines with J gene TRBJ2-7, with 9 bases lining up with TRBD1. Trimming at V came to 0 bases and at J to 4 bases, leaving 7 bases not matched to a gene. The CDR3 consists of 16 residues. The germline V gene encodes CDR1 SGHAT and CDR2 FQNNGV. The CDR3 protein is CASSLEGTGLTYEQYF. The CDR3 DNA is TGTGCCAGCAGCTTAGAGGGGACAGGGTTGACATACGAGCAGTACTTC.

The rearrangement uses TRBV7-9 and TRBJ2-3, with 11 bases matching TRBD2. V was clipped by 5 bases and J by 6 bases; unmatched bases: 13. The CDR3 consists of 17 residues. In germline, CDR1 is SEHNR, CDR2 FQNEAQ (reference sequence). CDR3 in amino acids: CASSPGGLAVEGDTQYF. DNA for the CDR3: TGTGCCAGCAGCCCGGGGGGACTAGCGGTGGAGGGGGATACGCAGTATTTT. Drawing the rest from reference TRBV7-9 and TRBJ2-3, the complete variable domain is DTGVSQNPRHKITKRGQNVTFRCDPISEHNRLYWYRQTLGQGPEFLTYFQNEAQLEKSRLLSDRFSAERPKGSFSTLEIQRTEQGDSAMYLCASSPGGLAVEGDTQYFGPGTRLTVL.

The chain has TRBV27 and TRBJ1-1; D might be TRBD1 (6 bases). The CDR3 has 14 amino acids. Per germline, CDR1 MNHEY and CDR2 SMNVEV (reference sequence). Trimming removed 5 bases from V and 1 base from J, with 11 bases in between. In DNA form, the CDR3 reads TGTGCCAGCAGTCCCTGGACAGCGAACACTGAAGCTTTCTTT. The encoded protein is CASSPWTANTEAFF.

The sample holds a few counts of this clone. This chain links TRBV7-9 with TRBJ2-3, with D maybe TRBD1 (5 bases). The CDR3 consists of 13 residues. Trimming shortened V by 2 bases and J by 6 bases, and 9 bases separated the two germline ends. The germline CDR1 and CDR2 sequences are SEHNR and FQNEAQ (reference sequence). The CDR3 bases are TGTGCCAGCAGCTTAATAGGGGCGGATACGCAGTATTTT. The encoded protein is CASSLIGADTQYF.

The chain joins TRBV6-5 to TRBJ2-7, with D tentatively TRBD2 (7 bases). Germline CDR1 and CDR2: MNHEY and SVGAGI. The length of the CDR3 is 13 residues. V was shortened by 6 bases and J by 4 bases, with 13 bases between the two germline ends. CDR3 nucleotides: TGTGCCAGCAGGATGAGCGGGACATACGAGCAGTACTTC. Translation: CASRMSGTYEQYF.

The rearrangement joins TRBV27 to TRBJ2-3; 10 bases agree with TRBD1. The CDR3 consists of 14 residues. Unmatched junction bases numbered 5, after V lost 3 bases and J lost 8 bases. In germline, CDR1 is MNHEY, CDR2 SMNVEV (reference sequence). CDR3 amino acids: CASSLTGGTGTQYF. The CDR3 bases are TGTGCCAGCAGTTTGACAGGGGGCACGGGTACGCAGTATTTT.

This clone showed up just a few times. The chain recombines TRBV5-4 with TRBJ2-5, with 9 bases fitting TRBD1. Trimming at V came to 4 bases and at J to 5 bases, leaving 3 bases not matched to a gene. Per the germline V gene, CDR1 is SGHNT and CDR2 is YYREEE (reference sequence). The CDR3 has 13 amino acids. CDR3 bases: TGTGCCAGCAGCGGGACAGGGTCTGAGACCCAGTACTTC. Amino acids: CASSGTGSETQYF.

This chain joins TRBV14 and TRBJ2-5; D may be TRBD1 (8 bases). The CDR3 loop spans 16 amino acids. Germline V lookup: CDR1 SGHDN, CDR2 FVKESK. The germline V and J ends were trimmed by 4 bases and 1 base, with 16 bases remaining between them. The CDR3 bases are TGTGCCAGCAGCCTTGGACAGGGAGGGTCCCAAGAGACCCAGTACTTC. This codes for CASSLGQGGSQETQYF.